This T cell receptor beta chain was captured by sequencing in a study of blood T cell repertoires in COVID-19. Study-wide context: Sites across the United States, Italy and Spain contributed samples from acute and convalescent COVID-19. T cells, B-cell-depleted T cells, or PBMCs provided the cDNA or gDNA that served as material.

CDR1 and CDR2 (germline): WNHNN, SYGVQD (reference sequence). The V and J ends lost 1 base and 0 bases respectively, with 12 bases between them. The CDR3 spans 16 residues. Donors were grouped by their self-reported clinical history. Per the study methods: Amplification of reference gene primers was used by the study to estimate nucleated cell counts. Generated by immunoSEQ multiplex PCR, the TCRdb table keeps only in-frame clones and is missing some. Clone size and the V and J calls come from that table; the DNA yielded D and trimming. This sample yields some 230,000 clones, of which 75% to 90% are seen a single time; under 4% belongs to the top ten.

The sample comprised PBMCs or T cells enriched from blood (not recorded which). This TCR came from a woman between 18 and 29 years old in a cohort exposed to, infected with or recovered from COVID-19 (not recorded which). The chain carries TRBV10-1 and TRBJ1-1; possibly TRBD1 for D (5 bases). The CDR3, as DNA: TGCGCCAGCAGTGAGTTTAAGGGGACTTTGAACACTGAAGCTTTCTTT. Protein sequence: CASSEFKGTLNTEAFF.